These T cell receptor beta chains were read from a single sample in a study of cytomegalovirus exposure and HLA in healthy donors. Repertoires were generated with immunoSEQ multiplex PCR, while TCRdb's copy carries only in-frame clones and drops some. The sample shows tens of thousands of clones, 97% of them seen only once. The sample was PBMCs. Receptors originate from a woman under 30 in good health and CMV-seropositive. Each CDR3 is given without its conserved first and last residue.

v_call	cdr3_aa
TRBV6-5	ASSSGSTSSYEQY
TRBV21-1	ASSKHWEVGNTIY
TRBV11-2	ASSLGRGLNTGELF
TRBV9	ASSPGQYNEKLF
TRBV6-1	ASMNRGADTQY
TRBV6-1	ASSPSGQVSYEQY
TRBV6-1	ASSGWLAGTDTQY
TRBV10-3	AIRPGLAGGVGELF
TRBV9	ASSAGVASYNEQF
TRBV6-1	ASIARITTGELF
TRBV11-2	ASSLVFSSTDTQY
TRBV5-6	ASDRAGTEAF
TRBV11-2	ASSSGLAVTGELF
TRBV15	ATSRDIGSLDTQY
TRBV10-3	AISRDFSEQY
TRBV30	AWSYSGSSYNEQF
TRBV11-2	ASSLKGANTEAF
TRBV5-5	ASSSGTGGETQY
TRBV28	ASSPRTVLYGYT
TRBV28	ASMQGSDEKLF
TRBV29-1	SVEGVAADTQY
TRBV12-5	ASGAGLAVESSYNEQF
TRBV19	ASSIASTVPEAF
TRBV7-8	ASSFSPTSGGRNEQF
TRBV10-3	AISQGGYEQY
TRBV9	ASRVVGGRPEAF
TRBV7-9	ASSLALSGGTDTQY
TRBV5-1	ASSLASGSGNEQF
TRBV7-9	ASSLVGTGANVLT
TRBV5-5	ASSIGQLEAF
TRBV27	ASSSSSGTYNEQF
TRBV19	ASSGRAGGTDTQY
TRBV19	ASGQRQGAVGGNIQY
TRBV30	AWNTGTGTPTEAF
TRBV28	ASSLSGGYGPGELF
TRBV27	ASSLNRDYNEQF
TRBV5-6	ASSPSQETQY
TRBV7-6	ASSAPRASGSGYEQY
TRBV2	ASSERLAGRQETQY
TRBV13	ASSFPGEGPNTEAF
TRBV19	ASSIRTGLEAF
TRBV7-2	ASSSPATGASTDTQY
TRBV30	AWSPQGNQPQH
TRBV9	ASSVDGRGETQY
TRBV11-2	ASSLVREGRSYNEQF
TRBV27	ASRPGTSVSYEQY
TRBV30	AWSRRAEAF